The clone carrying this T cell receptor beta chain was counted a few times. The CDR3 loop spans 14 amino acids. J gave up 7 bases and V 7 bases, and 9 bases lay outside the gene matches. This entry belongs to a study of T-cell memory formation after mild COVID-19. Looking at the study overall: The TCR clusters were mostly specific to one donor.

Sample barcodes and UMIs were carried by the TCR alpha and TCR beta cDNA libraries that 5'RACE generated with constant-segment primers. Each CDR3 protein gets one entry after TCRdb re-called the 5' RACE reads with MiXCR. The repertoire holds over 300,000 distinct CDR3 sequences, with around 20% as singletons. The receptor comes from a man aged 18 to 29 who had mild COVID-19 (a few samples of this study predate the infection). Cell type and time point are not known. The chain uses TRBV12-3 or TRBV12-4 and TRBJ2-3; TRBD1 matches 9 bases. Specimen: PBMCs or a T cell subset sorted from them (not recorded which). The CDR3, as DNA: TGTGCCAGCACCCCGGACAGGGGATTGAATACGCAGTATTTT. Amino acid sequence: CASTPDRGLNTQYF.